The clone carrying this T cell receptor beta chain has ten or more counts. Its antigen is still unknown. This sample is part of a study of Graves' ophthalmopathy and Graves' hyperthyroidism. Overall study findings and caveats: Prediction of ophthalmopathy progression reached about 70% sensitivity and 72% to 80% specificity.

Using RNA transcripts, the TCR beta CDR3 regions were amplified. The authors performed first-round RT-PCR with HTBI primers and then a second-round multiplex PCR. From the multiplex PCR reads, TCRdb called clonotypes with MiXCR, one entry per CDR3 protein. The table has 150,000 to 200,000 distinct CDR3 sequences, 35% to 50% seen once; the top ten hold around 9.3%. The sequence came from a man aged 30-40 years with Graves' ophthalmopathy. The sequenced sample was peripheral blood.

CDR3 protein: CATSDGTGDGYTF. The CDR3 DNA is TGTGCCACCAGTGATGGGACAGGGGATGGCTACACCTTC. The chain has TRBV24-1 and TRBJ1-2; 10 bases agree with TRBD1. Germline V gene data show CDR1 as KGHDR and CDR2 as SFDVKD. The CDR3 consists of 13 residues. V lost 3 bases and J lost 6; bases outside the gene matches: 0.